The rows below give T cell receptor beta chains drawn from one sample of a study of OX40 agonist ivuxolimab in advanced cancers. The protocol was immunoSEQ multiplex PCR, while the TCRdb copy is restricted to in-frame clones and leaves out a portion. The sample has approximately 49,000 clones, about 85% seen once. Sample: CD4+ or CD8+ T cells sorted from blood, taken in a trial of the OX40 agonist ivuxolimab. These TCRs come from an adult with an advanced solid tumor such as melanoma, head and neck, liver or kidney cancer. Both conserved end residues are part of each CDR3. D genes are given only for firm matches. For some rows the clone size is stated as once, few or many, or as a class when expanded; others skip it.

TRBJ1-5,-,TRBV4-3,-,CASSQEWRYSNQPQHF,TGCGCCAGCAGCCAAGAATGGAGATATAGCAATCAGCCCCAGCATTTT
TRBJ1-5,-,TRBV14,-,CASSQDRYQPQHF,TGTGCCAGCAGCCAAGACAGGTATCAGCCCCAGCATTTT
TRBJ2-4,-,TRBV5-6,-,CASSLGAGANIQYF,TGTGCCAGCAGCTTAGGGGCAGGGGCAAACATTCAGTACTTC
TRBJ2-2,-,TRBV27,TRBD2,CASSSGTTSAGELFF,TGTGCCAGCAGTTCCGGGACTACGAGTGCCGGGGAGCTGTTTTTT
TRBJ1-6,-,TRBV9,TRBD1,CASSVSARGQSNSPLHF,TGTGCCAGCAGCGTTTCGGCCAGGGGACAGTCCAATTCACCCCTCCACTTT
TRBJ2-7,-,TRBV6-5,-,CASSYGFSYEQYF,TGTGCCAGCAGTTACGGGTTCTCCTACGAGCAGTACTTC
TRBJ2-5,-,TRBV15,-,CATSRAPQGFEETQYF,TGTGCCACCAGCAGAGCCCCCCAGGGCTTTGAAGAGACCCAGTACTTC
TRBJ1-5,-,TRBV10-3,-,CAISEVGGANQPQHF,TGTGCCATCAGTGAGGTAGGAGGGGCCAATCAGCCCCAGCATTTT
TRBJ2-5,-,TRBV5-4,-,CASSSVVGAQETQYF,TGTGCCAGCAGCTCAGTTGTCGGAGCCCAAGAGACCCAGTACTTC
TRBJ2-1,-,TRBV7-9,-,CASSLEGANEQFF,TGTGCCAGCAGCTTAGAAGGCGCGAATGAGCAGTTCTTC
TRBJ2-7,-,TRBV12-2,-,CASSLEGREQYF,TGTGCCAGCAGCTTAGAAGGGAGGGAGCAGTACTTC
TRBJ2-3,-,TRBV7-9,TRBD1,CASSPTGQLTDTQYF,TGTGCCAGCAGCCCCACGGGACAGCTCACAGATACGCAGTATTTT
TRBJ2-3,-,TRBV7-9,TRBD1,CASSFPGTVTDTQYF,TGTGCCAGCAGCTTTCCCGGGACAGTCACAGATACGCAGTATTTT
TRBJ2-1,-,TRBV4-1,-,CASSRQGGNEQFF,TGCGCCAGCAGCCGACAAGGGGGAAATGAGCAGTTCTTC
TRBJ2-1,-,TRBV9,TRBD2,CASSVKSGGFYNEQFF,TGTGCCAGCAGCGTCAAGAGCGGGGGGTTTTACAATGAGCAGTTCTTC
TRBJ2-1,once,TRBV15,TRBD1,CATSRTGQGAIDEQFF,TGTGCCACCAGCAGAACTGGACAGGGGGCTATAGATGAGCAGTTCTTC
TRBJ1-5,-,TRBV21-1,-,CASSKDPESSNQPQHF,TGTGCCAGCAGCAAAGACCCGGAGTCTAGCAATCAGCCCCAGCATTTT
TRBJ1-5,-,TRBV6-5,-,CASSYGSNQPQHF,TGTGCCAGCAGTTATGGTAGCAATCAGCCCCAGCATTTT
TRBJ1-2,-,TRBV5-4,-,CASSPEDWNYGYTF,TGTGCCAGCAGCCCCGAGGACTGGAACTATGGCTACACCTTC
TRBJ2-5,-,TRBV28,-,CASTPWGSSYQETQYF,TGTGCCAGCACCCCCTGGGGATCGTCGTACCAAGAGACCCAGTACTTC
TRBJ2-3,-,TRBV4-1,-,CASSQTPPGTDTQYF,TGCGCCAGCAGCCAAACCCCCCCCGGTACAGATACGCAGTATTTT
TRBJ1-4,-,TRBV6-5,-,CASSADRVMGEKLFF,TGTGCCAGCAGTGCCGACAGAGTAATGGGGGAAAAACTGTTTTTT
TRBJ1-1,-,TRBV28,-,CASRLNWGLGTEAFF,TGTGCCAGCAGACTAAACTGGGGGCTCGGCACTGAAGCTTTCTTT
TRBJ2-3,-,TRBV6-5,TRBD1,CASSSTGGEADTQYF,TGTGCCAGCAGTTCAACAGGGGGAGAGGCAGATACGCAGTATTTT
TRBJ2-7,-,TRBV30,-,CAWSEENEQYF,TGTGCCTGGAGTGAAGAGAACGAGCAGTACTTC
TRBJ2-7,few,TRBV6-5,-,CASKDSYEQYF,TGTGCCAGCAAGGACAGCTACGAGCAGTACTTC
TRBJ1-1,-,TRBV28,TRBD1,CASSLDRARTEAFF,TGTGCCAGCAGTTTAGACAGGGCGAGAACTGAAGCTTTCTTT
TRBJ2-1,once,TRBV6-7,-,CASSSWTISDNEQFF,TGTGCCAGCAGTTCTTGGACAATAAGCGACAATGAGCAGTTCTTC
TRBJ1-4,-,TRBV7-8,-,CASSSQGGEKLFF,TGTGCCAGCAGCTCACAGGGTGGGGAAAAACTGTTTTTT
TRBJ2-7,-,TRBV7-6,-,CASSLGREQYF,TGTGCCAGCAGCTTGGGGCGCGAGCAGTACTTC
TRBJ2-5,once,TRBV4-1,TRBD2,CASSQYYSGGQETQYF,TGCGCCAGCAGCCAGTATTATAGCGGGGGGCAAGAGACCCAGTACTTC
TRBJ1-2,-,TRBV11-2,TRBD1,CASSPRTGGPNYGYTF,TGTGCCAGCAGCCCCAGAACAGGGGGACCTAACTATGGCTACACCTTC
TRBJ1-6,-,TRBV14,-,CASSQDQAVWNSPLHF,TGTGCCAGCAGCCAAGATCAAGCTGTCTGGAATTCACCCCTCCACTTT
TRBJ2-7,-,TRBV19,-,CASSILPGYEQYF,TGTGCCAGTAGTATTCTCCCCGGCTACGAGCAGTACTTC
TRBJ1-4,-,TRBV5-6,-,CASSAVEGGNEKLFF,TGTGCCAGCAGCGCAGTTGAGGGTGGGAATGAAAAACTGTTTTTT
TRBJ2-2,-,TRBV28,-,CASSNRGGYTGELFF,TGTGCCAGCAGTAACAGGGGGGGTTACACCGGGGAGCTGTTTTTT
TRBJ1-1,few,TRBV9,-,CASSVEGIGEAFF,TGTGCCAGCAGCGTAGAAGGGATCGGTGAAGCTTTCTTT
TRBJ1-4,-,TRBV25-1,TRBD1,CASRQGNNEKLFF,TGTGCCAGCAGACAGGGGAATAATGAAAAACTGTTTTTT
TRBJ1-1,-,TRBV9,-,CASSVEGWEGSEAFF,TGTGCCAGCAGCGTAGAAGGGTGGGAGGGATCTGAAGCTTTCTTT
TRBJ1-2,-,TRBV7-8,-,CASTANDGYTF,TGTGCCAGCACCGCGAATGATGGCTACACCTTC
TRBJ2-1,-,TRBV4-3,TRBD2,CASSQDGAGGRNEQFF,TGCGCCAGCAGCCAAGATGGCGCGGGGGGAAGAAATGAGCAGTTCTTC
TRBJ1-1,-,TRBV27,-,CASSYGGNTEAFF,TGTGCCAGCAGTTATGGAGGGAACACTGAAGCTTTCTTT
TRBJ1-1,-,TRBV28,-,CASSFRPNTEAFF,TGTGCCAGCAGTTTTCGGCCGAACACTGAAGCTTTCTTT
TRBJ1-3,-,TRBV6-5,TRBD1,CASSRQGLSGNTIYF,TGTGCCAGCAGTCGACAGGGCCTCTCTGGAAACACCATATATTTT
TRBJ1-1,-,TRBV6-5,-,CASSDREDEAFF,TGTGCCAGCAGCGATCGGGAGGATGAAGCTTTCTTT
TRBJ1-4,-,TRBV27,TRBD1,CASSTGQGAGDEKLFF,TGTGCCAGCAGTACGGGACAGGGGGCGGGGGATGAAAAACTGTTTTTT
TRBJ2-7,-,TRBV4-3,TRBD1,CASSHSGTGESYEQYF,TGCGCCAGCAGTCACTCGGGGACAGGGGAATCCTACGAGCAGTACTTC
TRBJ2-6,-,TRBV9,-,CASSVGTGVLTGANVLTF,TGTGCCAGCAGCGTAGGAACAGGAGTGCTGACTGGGGCCAACGTCCTGACTTTC
TRBJ2-7,-,TRBV5-4,TRBD2,CASSLSSGGGEQYF,TGTGCCAGCAGCTTGAGTAGCGGGGGTGGCGAGCAGTACTTC
TRBJ1-2,-,TRBV7-6,-,CASSLGGDAYGGYTF,TGTGCCAGCAGCTTAGGAGGGGATGCCTATGGGGGCTACACCTTC
TRBJ1-5,few,TRBV19,-,CASSIDFRVSQPQHF,TGTGCCAGTAGTATAGATTTCCGGGTAAGTCAGCCCCAGCATTTT
TRBJ2-5,-,TRBV19,-,CASSIWDGAGETQYF,TGTGCCAGTAGTATCTGGGACGGAGCCGGAGAGACCCAGTACTTC